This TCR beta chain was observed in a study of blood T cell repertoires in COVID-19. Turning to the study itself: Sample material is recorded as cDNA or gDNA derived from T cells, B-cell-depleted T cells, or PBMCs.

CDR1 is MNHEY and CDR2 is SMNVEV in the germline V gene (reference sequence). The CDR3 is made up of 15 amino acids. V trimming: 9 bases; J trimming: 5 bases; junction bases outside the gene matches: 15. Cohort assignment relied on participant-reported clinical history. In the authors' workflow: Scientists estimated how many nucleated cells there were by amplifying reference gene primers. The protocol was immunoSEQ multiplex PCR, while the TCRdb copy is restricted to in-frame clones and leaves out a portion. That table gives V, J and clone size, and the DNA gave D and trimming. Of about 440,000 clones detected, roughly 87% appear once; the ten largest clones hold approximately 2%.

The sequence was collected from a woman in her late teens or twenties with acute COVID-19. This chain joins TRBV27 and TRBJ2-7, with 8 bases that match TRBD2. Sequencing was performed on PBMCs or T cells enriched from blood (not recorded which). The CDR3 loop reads CASRTGTSLINEQYF. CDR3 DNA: TGTGCCAGTAGAACCGGGACTAGTCTCATCAACGAGCAGTACTTC.